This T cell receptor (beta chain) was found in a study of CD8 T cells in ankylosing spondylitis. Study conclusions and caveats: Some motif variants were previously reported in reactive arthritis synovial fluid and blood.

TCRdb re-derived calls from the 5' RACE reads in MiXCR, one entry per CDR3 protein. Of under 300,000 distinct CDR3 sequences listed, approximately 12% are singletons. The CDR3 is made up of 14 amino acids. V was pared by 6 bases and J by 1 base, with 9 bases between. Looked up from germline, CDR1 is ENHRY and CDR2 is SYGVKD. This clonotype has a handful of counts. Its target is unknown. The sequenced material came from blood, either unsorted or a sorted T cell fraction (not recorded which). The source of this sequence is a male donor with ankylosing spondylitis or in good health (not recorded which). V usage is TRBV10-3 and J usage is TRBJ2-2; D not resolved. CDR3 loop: CAISQGRNTGELFF. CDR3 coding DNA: TGTGCCATCAGCCAAGGGCGGAACACCGGGGAGCTGTTTTTT.